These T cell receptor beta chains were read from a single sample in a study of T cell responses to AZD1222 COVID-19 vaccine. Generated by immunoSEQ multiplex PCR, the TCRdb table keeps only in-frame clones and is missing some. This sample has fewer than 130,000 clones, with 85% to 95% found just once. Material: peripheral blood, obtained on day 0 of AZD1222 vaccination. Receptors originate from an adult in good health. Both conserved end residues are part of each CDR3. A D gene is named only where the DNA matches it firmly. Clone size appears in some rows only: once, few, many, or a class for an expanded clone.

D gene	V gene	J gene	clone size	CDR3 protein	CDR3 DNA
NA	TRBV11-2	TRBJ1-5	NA	CASSPFGYSNQPQHF	TGTGCCAGCAGCCCCTTCGGTTATAGCAATCAGCCCCAGCATTTT
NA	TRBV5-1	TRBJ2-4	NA	CASSAQGFQNIQYF	TGCGCCAGCAGCGCCCAGGGGTTTCAAAACATTCAGTACTTC
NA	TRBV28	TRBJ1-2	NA	CASSEGQKHYGYTF	TGTGCCAGCAGTGAAGGACAGAAGCACTATGGCTACACCTTC
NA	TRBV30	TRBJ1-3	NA	CAWSVNRGNTIYF	TGTGCCTGGAGTGTAAATAGAGGAAACACCATATATTTT
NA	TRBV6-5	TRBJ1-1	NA	CASSYKGTDTEAFF	TGTGCCAGCAGTTACAAGGGGACGGACACTGAAGCTTTCTTT
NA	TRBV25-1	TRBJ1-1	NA	CASSFSQGSRPYTEAFF	TGTGCCAGCAGCTTCAGCCAGGGTTCCCGACCATACACTGAAGCTTTCTTT
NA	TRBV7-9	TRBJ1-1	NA	CASSLEQLYRADTEAFF	TGTGCCAGCAGCTTAGAACAGCTGTATAGGGCGGACACTGAAGCTTTCTTT
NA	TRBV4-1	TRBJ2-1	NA	CASSQDGRRDEQFF	TGCGCCAGCAGCCAAGATGGCCGGAGGGATGAGCAGTTCTTC
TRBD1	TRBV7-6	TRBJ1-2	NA	CASSPGTVANGYTF	TGTGCCAGCAGCCCGGGGACAGTTGCTAATGGCTACACCTTC
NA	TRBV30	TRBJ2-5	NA	CAWSSDRGLETQYF	TGTGCCTGGAGTTCGGACCGGGGGTTAGAGACCCAGTACTTC
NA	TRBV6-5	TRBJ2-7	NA	CASSYNSRGSDEQYF	TGTGCCAGCAGTTACAACTCCAGGGGAAGCGACGAGCAGTACTTC
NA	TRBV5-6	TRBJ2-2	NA	CASSGPSSGGPKQGGELFF	TGTGCCAGCAGCGGACCTAGTTCGGGGGGCCCCAAACAGGGCGGGGAGCTGTTTTTT
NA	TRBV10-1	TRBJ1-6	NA	CASSEGSYNSPLHF	TGCGCCAGCAGTGAGGGCTCCTATAATTCACCCCTCCACTTT
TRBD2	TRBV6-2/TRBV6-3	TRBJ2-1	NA	CASSYRWRGSNNEQFF	TGTGCCAGCAGTTACCGTTGGCGGGGGTCGAACAATGAGCAGTTCTTC
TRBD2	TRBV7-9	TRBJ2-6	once	CASSLDSGVSGANVLTF	TGTGCCAGCAGCTTAGATAGCGGGGTCTCTGGGGCCAACGTCCTGACTTTC
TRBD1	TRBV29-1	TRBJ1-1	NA	CSVVSRGQNTEAFF	TGCAGCGTTGTATCCAGGGGGCAGAACACTGAAGCTTTCTTT
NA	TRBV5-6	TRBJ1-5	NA	CASSLWGGNQPQHF	TGTGCCAGCAGCTTGTGGGGGGGCAATCAGCCCCAGCATTTT
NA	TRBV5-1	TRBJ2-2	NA	CASSLSGTPNTGELFF	TGCGCCAGCAGCTTGTCCGGGACACCGAACACCGGGGAGCTGTTTTTT